This is a list of T cell receptor beta chains from one sample in a study of T cell repertoires in cytomegalovirus infection. No antigen has been identified for these receptors. Each CDR3 protein is one row after TCRdb ran MiXCR on the reads. Seen here are around 130,000 distinct CDR3 sequences, 20% to 30% observed once, and the top ten hold about a third. Sequenced input: PBMCs, sequenced either directly or after in vitro stimulation (not recorded which). The receptors stem from a human donor in good health (CMV status not recorded). Some clones in this sample may be carry-over from other donors' samples. Both conserved end residues are part of each CDR3. D genes are given only for firm matches. Some rows have no size entry. The others give once, few or many, or a class for an expanded clone.

abundance	v_gene	d_gene	j_gene	CDR3nt	CDR3aa
many	TRBV6-2/TRBV6-3	TRBD1	TRBJ1-1	TGTGCCAGCACCCTAGACAGGGGATTACTGAACACTGAAGCTTTCTTT	CASTLDRGLLNTEAFF
-	TRBV10-3	-	TRBJ1-2	TGTGCCATCAGTGGGGGGCCGGGACTCGACTATGGCTACACCTTC	CAISGGPGLDYGYTF
-	TRBV3-1	TRBD2	TRBJ2-5	TGTGCCAGCAGCAAAAGCGGGGGCGAGACCCAGTACTTC	CASSKSGGETQYF
-	TRBV12-3/TRBV12-4	-	TRBJ1-6	TGTGCCAGCAGTTTGTCTTTTGGCCCTTCACCCCTCCACTTT	CASSLSFGPSPLHF
-	TRBV7-6	TRBD2	TRBJ2-1	TGTGCCAGCAGCTTAGCGGGGGGGATCGAGAGATTTTTCTTC	CASSLAGGIERFFF
-	TRBV15	-	TRBJ2-1	TGTGCCACCAGCAGCCAGCCCCGGTCCTACAATGAGCAGTTCTTC	CATSSQPRSYNEQFF
-	TRBV2	-	TRBJ1-6	TGTGCCAGCAGCTCACAAGGGGGAAGAGATTCACCCCTCCACTTT	CASSSQGGRDSPLHF
few	TRBV11-2	-	TRBJ2-3	TGTGCCAGCAGCCCCCGTGGTGATACGCAGTATTTT	CASSPRGDTQYF
-	TRBV24-1	-	TRBJ1-2	TGTGCCACCAGTGATACAGGGATTAACTATGGCTACACCTTC	CATSDTGINYGYTF
-	TRBV28	TRBD2	TRBJ2-1	TGTGCCAGCACCCAGGCGGGAGGGCCAACTGAGCAGTTCTTC	CASTQAGGPTEQFF
few	TRBV12-3/TRBV12-4	TRBD1	TRBJ1-2	TGTGCCAGCAGTCGAAACGGACAGGGAGGCTATGGCTACACCTTC	CASSRNGQGGYGYTF
-	TRBV20-1	-	TRBJ2-5	TGCAGTGCTAGACTAGTAGGCCAAGAGACCCAGTACTTC	CSARLVGQETQYF
few	TRBV11-2	-	TRBJ1-6	TGTGCCAGCAGCCCTCACAGTGGCTCGCCCCTCCACTTT	CASSPHSGSPLHF
many	TRBV7-7	TRBD1	TRBJ2-5	TGTGCTAGCAGCTTGACAGGGGTATCGGAGACCCAGTACTTC	CASSLTGVSETQYF
once	TRBV20-1	TRBD1	TRBJ2-5	TGCAGTGCTAGGCCCCGACAGGGGGCGTGGGAGACCCAGTACTTC	CSARPRQGAWETQYF
many	TRBV7-2	TRBD1	TRBJ2-1	TGTGCCAGCAGTCCGCCGAACAGGGGTTTCAATGAGCAGTTCTTC	CASSPPNRGFNEQFF
-	TRBV5-1	TRBD1	TRBJ2-6	TGCGCCAGCAGTCCTTGGACAGGGGGCTCTGGGGCCAACGTCCTGACTTTC	CASSPWTGGSGANVLTF
-	TRBV5-5	TRBD2	TRBJ2-1	TGTGCCAGCAGCTTGGCGATTAGCGGGAGGCCTGAGCAGTTCTTC	CASSLAISGRPEQFF
many	TRBV5-1	-	TRBJ1-5	TGCGCCAGCAGCAGGGACGGCAATCAGCCCCAGCATTTT	CASSRDGNQPQHF
-	TRBV9	-	TRBJ2-3	TGTGCCAGCAGTGGACTTGAGGATACGCAGTATTTT	CASSGLEDTQYF
many	TRBV7-8	TRBD2	TRBJ2-2	TGTGCCAGCAGCTTAGTGCCTAGCGGGATAGTTACCGGGGAGCTGTTTTTT	CASSLVPSGIVTGELFF
few	TRBV12-5	-	TRBJ2-1	TGTGCTAGTGGTTTGGTGGGCAGGGGAAACAATGAGCAGTTCTTC	CASGLVGRGNNEQFF
-	TRBV6-1	TRBD1	TRBJ2-1	TGTGCCAGCAGTTGGGACAGGGGTCGTGAGCAGTTCTTC	CASSWDRGREQFF
-	TRBV7-8	TRBD2	TRBJ2-1	TGTGCCAGCAGCGGTAGCGGGAGAGGGATAGGTGAGCAGTTCTTC	CASSGSGRGIGEQFF
-	TRBV11-2	-	TRBJ2-7	TGTGCCAGCAGCTTCTCCCCCGGCTACGAGCAGTACTTC	CASSFSPGYEQYF
many	TRBV7-6	TRBD2	TRBJ2-3	TGTGCCAGCAGACCTACTAGCGGGAGAGGAGATACGCAGTATTTT	CASRPTSGRGDTQYF
many	TRBV24-1	-	TRBJ2-5	TGTGCCACCAGTGACCGACAGGGAGGGGTCCAAGAGACCCAGTACTTC	CATSDRQGGVQETQYF
few	TRBV19	-	TRBJ2-5	TGTGCCAGTAGTCTCACAGGGTATTCGTACCAAGAGACCCAGTACTTC	CASSLTGYSYQETQYF
few	TRBV7-9	TRBD1	TRBJ2-2	TGTGCCAGCAGCCCTCGACAGGGGGCCGGCGGGGAGCTGTTTTTT	CASSPRQGAGGELFF
few	TRBV20-1	-	TRBJ2-7	TGCAGTGCTAGGTTGGGGAATCTCATCTACGAGCAGTACTTC	CSARLGNLIYEQYF
many	TRBV7-9	TRBD1	TRBJ1-5	TGTGCCAGCAGCGCCCGGACAGGGGGCGAACACGAAGTTCAGCCCCAGCATTTT	CASSARTGGEHEVQPQHF
many	TRBV7-2	-	TRBJ1-1	TGTGCCAGCAGCTTAAGTAACCTCATTGAAGCTTTCTTT	CASSLSNLIEAFF
few	TRBV10-2	-	TRBJ1-5	TGCGCCAGCATCGCTTCTCTGTACGGCAATCAGCCCCAGCATTTT	CASIASLYGNQPQHF
few	TRBV24-1	TRBD2	TRBJ2-1	TGTGCCACCAGCGGAAGACTAGCGGTCGAGCAGTTCTTC	CATSGRLAVEQFF
many	TRBV12-3/TRBV12-4	TRBD2	TRBJ2-1	TGTGCCAGCAGATTTAGCGGGAGCTCCTACAATGAGCAGTTCTTC	CASRFSGSSYNEQFF
many	TRBV7-2	TRBD2	TRBJ2-1	TGTGCCAGCAGCTTGGGACTAGCGGGAGTTATCGCCACCTACAATGAGCAGTTCTTC	CASSLGLAGVIATYNEQFF
few	TRBV12-3/TRBV12-4	-	TRBJ2-5	TGTGCCAGCAGCCGAAGCTGGGGGGAGACCCAGTACTTC	CASSRSWGETQYF
-	TRBV4-3	-	TRBJ1-2	TGCGCCAGCAGCCTTTACGAACAGGGATCATATGGCTACACCTTC	CASSLYEQGSYGYTF
many	TRBV7-2	TRBD2	TRBJ2-5	TGTGCCAGCAGCCTCGGCGGGAGGTCAGAGACCCAGTACTTC	CASSLGGRSETQYF
few	TRBV6-4	-	TRBJ2-1	TGTGCCAGCAGTGAGGACCCCGGCAGCTCCTACAATGAGCAGTTCTTC	CASSEDPGSSYNEQFF
-	TRBV24-1	-	TRBJ2-2	TGTGCCACCAGTGATTTAAACAGCTTGAACACCGGGGAGCTGTTTTTT	CATSDLNSLNTGELFF
many	TRBV7-2	TRBD2	TRBJ2-5	TGTGCCAGCAGCCCGGGACTAGCGGAAGAGACCCAGTACTTC	CASSPGLAEETQYF
few	TRBV11-2	-	TRBJ2-5	TGTGCCAGCAGCTTAGTCCCGACTCGACAAGAGACCCAGTACTTC	CASSLVPTRQETQYF
many	TRBV7-2	-	TRBJ2-2	TGTGCCAGCAGCCGGGGGTGGGGAATGGCGAGAGACACCGGGGAGCTGTTTTTT	CASSRGWGMARDTGELFF
many	TRBV12-3/TRBV12-4	TRBD2	TRBJ2-3	TGTGCCAGCAGTCGCAAGACTAGCGGGAGCACAGATACGCAGTATTTT	CASSRKTSGSTDTQYF
-	TRBV6-2/TRBV6-3	-	TRBJ1-1	TGTGCCAGCAGTAACACTGAAGCTTTCTTT	CASSNTEAFF
-	TRBV7-2	TRBD1	TRBJ1-2	TGTGCCAGCACCCTTATAGGGACAGGGGGCATTGGTGGCTACACCTTC	CASTLIGTGGIGGYTF
many	TRBV7-2	-	TRBJ1-4	TGTGCCAGCAGCCGGGACTCGGGGGCAAAACTGTTTTTT	CASSRDSGAKLFF
many	TRBV11-2	-	TRBJ2-1	TGTGCCAGCAGCTTAGCCCGATACAATGAGCAGTTCTTC	CASSLARYNEQFF
-	TRBV15	TRBD2	TRBJ2-1	TGTGCCACCAGCAGTCGGGGTAGCGGGAGGGCCGAGCCGACACTGACGCGGTTCTTC	CATSSRGSGRAEPTLTRFF
-	TRBV11-2	TRBD1	TRBJ2-2	TGTGCCAGCAGCTCCACCACAGGGGGTTGGCGCACCGGGGAGCTGTTTTTT	CASSSTTGGWRTGELFF